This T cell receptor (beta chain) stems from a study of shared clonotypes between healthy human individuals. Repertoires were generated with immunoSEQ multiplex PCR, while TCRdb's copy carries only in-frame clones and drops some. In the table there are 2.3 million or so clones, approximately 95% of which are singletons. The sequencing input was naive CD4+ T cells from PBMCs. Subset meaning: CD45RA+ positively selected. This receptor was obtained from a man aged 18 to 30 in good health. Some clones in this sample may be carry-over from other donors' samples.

CDR3 nucleotide sequence: TGCGCCAGCAGCTCTGGGGTACAGGGCCCCGGCTACACCTTC. Amino acid sequence: CASSSGVQGPGYTF. The chain combines TRBV5-1 with TRBJ1-2, with D possibly TRBD1 on 6 matching bases. CDR3 length: 14 amino acids. The V gene's germline CDR1 is SGHRS and CDR2 YFSETQ. V lost 3 bases to trimming and J lost 8 bases, with 17 bases between them.